These 5 T cell receptor beta chains originate from one sample sequenced in a study of OX40 agonist ivuxolimab in advanced cancers. Using immunoSEQ multiplex PCR, the repertoire was profiled, and TCRdb retains in-frame clones only, with some absent. The sample shows roughly 77,000 clones, 84% of them seen only once. This specimen was CD4+ or CD8+ T cells sorted from blood, taken in a trial of the OX40 agonist ivuxolimab. The source is an adult with an advanced solid tumor such as melanoma, head and neck, liver or kidney cancer.

The chain is built from TRBV7-9 and TRBJ2-7; D not resolved. Per the germline V gene, CDR1 is SEHNR and CDR2 is FQNEAQ (reference sequence). Between the trimmed V and J ends, which lost 5 bases and 5 bases, there was a span of 7 bases. This CDR3 has 11 residues. The CDR3 DNA reads TGTGCCAGCAGCCGAGCTGACGAGCAGTACTTC. This encodes CASSRADEQYF.

The chain is built from TRBV7-3 and TRBJ2-1; perhaps TRBD2 as D (6 bases). The CDR3 loop spans 12 amino acids. Trimming removed 1 base from V and 9 bases from J, with 7 bases in between. In germline, CDR1 is SGHTA, CDR2 FQGTGA. CDR3 region: CASSLMGGEQFF. As DNA, the CDR3 is TGTGCCAGCAGCTTAATGGGGGGTGAGCAGTTCTTC.

The V gene is TRBV15, the J gene TRBJ1-1, with D possibly matching TRBD1 (6 bases). This CDR3 is built from 13 residues. Germline V gives CDR1 LNHNV, CDR2 YYDKDF (reference sequence). V was clipped by 7 bases and J by 4 bases, with 13 bases between them. The CDR3 DNA reads TGTGCCACCACGGGCAGGGGCAGCACTGAAGCTTTCTTT. It codes for CATTGRGSTEAFF.

This chain connects TRBV9 to TRBJ2-3, with TRBD2 matching over 8 bases. The J segment lost 0 bases and the V segment lost 1 base, leaving 4 bases of the junction unmatched. Germline V gene lookup returns CDR1 SGDLS and CDR2 YYNGEE. The CDR3 length is 16 residues. Here the CDR3 DNA reads TGTGCCAGCAGCGTATATGCGGGGGGAAGCACAGATACGCAGTATTTT. The encoded protein is CASSVYAGGSTDTQYF.

This rearrangement joins TRBV11-1 to TRBJ2-3, with D hard to call. The germline CDR1 and CDR2 sequences are SGHAT and FQDESV (reference sequence). The V and J ends lost 3 bases and 0 bases respectively, with 10 bases between them. The length of the CDR3 is 15 residues. CDR3 DNA sequence: TGTGCCAGCAGCTTGCAACAGACTAGCACAGATACGCAGTATTTT. Translating gives CASSLQQTSTDTQYF.